A single sample gave rise to the 5 T cell receptor beta chains below, sequenced in a study of blood T cell repertoires in COVID-19. Profiled with immunoSEQ multiplex PCR; TCRdb holds only in-frame clones, not every one. The sample has hundreds of thousands of clones, around 88% seen once; the top ten hold approximately 2.1%. The specimen sequenced was PBMCs or T cells enriched from blood (not recorded which). These receptors all stem from a woman between 50 and 59 years old who had recovered from COVID-19.

This clone appeared a single time. The chain couples TRBV18 to TRBJ2-2; possible D gene TRBD2, 6 bases. The germline CDR1 and CDR2 sequences are KGHSH and LQKENI. This CDR3 spans 15 amino acids. Trimming removed 3 bases at V and 7 bases at J, with 15 bases between. The CDR3 protein is CASSPTGGYNGELFF. The CDR3 bases are TGTGCCAGCTCACCCACCGGGGGTTACAACGGGGAGCTGTTTTTT.

Only one count was recorded for this clone. This rearrangement joins TRBV6-5 to TRBJ1-5; 8 bases line up with TRBD1. With V trimmed by 2 bases and J by 8 bases, 8 bases remained unmatched. The CDR3 is 15 amino acids. Looked up from germline, CDR1 is MNHEY and CDR2 is SVGAGI. CDR3 residues: CASSYPDRAAKPQHF. CDR3 DNA: TGTGCCAGCAGTTACCCGGACAGGGCAGCCAAGCCCCAGCATTTT.

The rearrangement joins TRBV5-5 to TRBJ1-6, with no clear D. Deletions cut 3 bases from V and 0 bases from J, with 16 bases between. This CDR3 comprises 18 residues. CDR1 and CDR2 from the germline V gene are SGHKS and YYEKEE (reference sequence). The CDR3 region is CASSSPTVVFSYNSPLHF. The CDR3 coding sequence is TGTGCCAGCAGCTCCCCTACGGTCGTCTTCTCCTATAATTCACCCCTCCACTTT.

This clone was picked up a small number of times. The chain is built from TRBV7-9 and TRBJ2-7; TRBD2 aligns across 9 bases. The V segment lost 2 bases and the J segment 4 bases; nucleotides outside the gene matches: 3. The CDR3 sequence is 14 residues long. Germline V gene data show CDR1 as SEHNR and CDR2 as FQNEAQ (reference sequence). The DNA for the CDR3 is TGTGCCAGCAGCTTAAAAGGACTAGCGTACGAGCAGTACTTC. It encodes CASSLKGLAYEQYF.

This chain connects TRBV25-1 to TRBJ2-1; 13 bases line up with TRBD2. In germline, CDR1 is MGHDK, CDR2 SYGVNS. There are 17 residues in the CDR3. V was clipped by 4 bases and J by 4 bases; unmatched bases: 7. The CDR3 DNA sequence: TGTGCCAGCAGTGCACTAGCGGGGGGGCCCACGTACAATGAGCAGTTCTTC. Protein product: CASSALAGGPTYNEQFF.